The present T cell receptor (beta chain) was sequenced within a study of monozygotic twins with inflammatory bowel disease. Broader study findings: Repertoire similarity matched across concordant and discordant twins, perhaps owing to limited power.

Regarding this clonotype: The antigen remains unidentified.

Making cDNA involved eight separate reactions per sample. TCRdb re-called the 5' RACE reads, yielding one record per CDR3 amino acid sequence without DNA. The specimen's table records over 150,000 distinct CDR3 sequences. CDR1 is SNHLY, CDR2 FYNNEI, per germline. The CDR3 spans 14 residues. Specimen: blood. The genes are TRBV2 and TRBJ1-2. The sequence was collected from a human donor with ulcerative colitis or Crohn's disease, or a healthy co-twin of an affected twin (not recorded which). The CDR3: CASSENATNYGYTF.